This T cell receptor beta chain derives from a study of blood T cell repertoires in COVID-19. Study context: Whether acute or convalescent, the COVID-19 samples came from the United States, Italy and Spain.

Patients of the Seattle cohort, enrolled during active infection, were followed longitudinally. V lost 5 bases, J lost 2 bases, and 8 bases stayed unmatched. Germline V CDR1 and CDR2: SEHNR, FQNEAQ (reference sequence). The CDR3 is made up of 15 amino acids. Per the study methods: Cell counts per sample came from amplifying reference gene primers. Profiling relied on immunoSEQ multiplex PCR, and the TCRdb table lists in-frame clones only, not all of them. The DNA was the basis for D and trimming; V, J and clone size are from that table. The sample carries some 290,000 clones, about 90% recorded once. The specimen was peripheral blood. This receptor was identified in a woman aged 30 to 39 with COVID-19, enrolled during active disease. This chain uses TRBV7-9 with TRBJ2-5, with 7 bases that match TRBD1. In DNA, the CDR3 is TGTGCCAGCAGCCTCATGACAGGGCAGCAAGAGACCCAGTACTTC. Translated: CASSLMTGQQETQYF.